This TCR beta chain was retrieved from a study of vaccination and CD4 T cells after COVID-19. Study in general: Once diagnosed, patients had post-COVID samples drawn a median approximately 99 days later (range 35 to 161). Post-vaccine specimens were obtained a median approximately 70 days after dose two (range 14 to 241).

Findings of the study overall: Among those convalescent, a median about 85% of reactive clones emerged solely post-vaccination. The study sampled relatively few convalescent patients and omitted early post-infection timepoints.

CDR3 size: 17 residues. The V segment lost 0 bases and the J segment 3 bases; nucleotides outside the gene matches: 9. Germline V gives CDR1 DFQATT, CDR2 SNEGSKA (reference sequence). From the PCR reads, TCRdb called clonotypes with MiXCR, one entry per CDR3 protein. In the table there are about 24,000 distinct CDR3 sequences, over 40% of which are singletons. The table lists this clonotype with a count of one. As yet, its antigen is unknown. V usage is TRBV20-1 and J usage is TRBJ2-1, with 9 nucleotides matching TRBD2. This sample comprised CD4+ T cells from blood, obtained before SARS-CoV-2 vaccination. The origin of this receptor is a human donor who had recovered from COVID-19. In nucleotides, the CDR3 is TGCAGTGCTAGAGATCCATGGGTTAGCGGGAGCTACAATGAGCAGTTCTTC. This codes for CSARDPWVSGSYNEQFF.